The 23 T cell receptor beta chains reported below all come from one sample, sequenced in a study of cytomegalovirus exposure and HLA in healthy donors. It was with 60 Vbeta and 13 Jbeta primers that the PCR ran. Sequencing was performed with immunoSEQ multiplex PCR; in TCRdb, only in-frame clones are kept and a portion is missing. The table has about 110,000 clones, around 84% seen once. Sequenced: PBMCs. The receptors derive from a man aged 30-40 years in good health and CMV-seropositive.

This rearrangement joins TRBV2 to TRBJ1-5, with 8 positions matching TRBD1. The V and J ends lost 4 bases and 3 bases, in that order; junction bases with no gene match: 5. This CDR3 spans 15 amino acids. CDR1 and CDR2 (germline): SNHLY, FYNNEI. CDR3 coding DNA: TGTGCCAGCAGTGGGACAGGGCGGTCCAATCAGCCCCAGCATTTT. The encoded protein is CASSGTGRSNQPQHF.

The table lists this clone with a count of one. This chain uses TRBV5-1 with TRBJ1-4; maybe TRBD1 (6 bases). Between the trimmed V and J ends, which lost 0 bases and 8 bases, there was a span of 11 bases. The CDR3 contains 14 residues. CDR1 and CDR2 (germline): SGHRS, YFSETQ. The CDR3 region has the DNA TGCGCCAGCAGCTTGGACAGGGCGAGAGAAAAACTGTTTTTT. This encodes CASSLDRAREKLFF.

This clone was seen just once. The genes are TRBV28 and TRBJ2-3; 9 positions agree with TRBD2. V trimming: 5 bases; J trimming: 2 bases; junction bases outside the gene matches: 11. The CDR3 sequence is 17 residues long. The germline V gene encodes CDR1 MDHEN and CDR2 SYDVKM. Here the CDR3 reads CASSPPPAGGPTDTQYF. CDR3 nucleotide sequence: TGTGCCAGCAGTCCCCCCCCAGCGGGAGGCCCCACAGATACGCAGTATTTT.

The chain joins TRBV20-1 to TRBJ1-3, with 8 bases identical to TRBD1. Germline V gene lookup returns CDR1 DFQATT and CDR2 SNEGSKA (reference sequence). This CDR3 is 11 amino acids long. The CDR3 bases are TGCAGCCTGGGACAGGCAAACACCATATATTTT. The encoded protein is CSLGQANTIYF.

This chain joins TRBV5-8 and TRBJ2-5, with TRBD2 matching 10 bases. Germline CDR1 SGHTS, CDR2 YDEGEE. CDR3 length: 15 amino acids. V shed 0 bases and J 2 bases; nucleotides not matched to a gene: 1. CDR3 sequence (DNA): TGTGCCAGCAGCTTGGTAGCGGGGGGACAAGAGACCCAGTACTTC. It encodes CASSLVAGGQETQYF.

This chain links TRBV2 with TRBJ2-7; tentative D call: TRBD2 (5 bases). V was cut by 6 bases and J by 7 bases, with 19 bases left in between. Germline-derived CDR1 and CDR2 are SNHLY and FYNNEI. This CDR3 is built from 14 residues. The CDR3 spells CASSGGSNWREQYF. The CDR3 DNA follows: TGTGCCAGCAGCGGCGGCTCAAACTGGAGGGAGCAGTACTTC.

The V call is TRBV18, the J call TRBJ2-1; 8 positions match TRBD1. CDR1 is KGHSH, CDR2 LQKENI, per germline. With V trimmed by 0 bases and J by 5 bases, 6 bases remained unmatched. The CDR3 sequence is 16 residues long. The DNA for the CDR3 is TGTGCCAGCTCACCACCGTTCCAGGGGGCGCACAATGAGCAGTTCTTC. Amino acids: CASSPPFQGAHNEQFF. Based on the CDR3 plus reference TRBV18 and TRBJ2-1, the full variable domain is NAGVMQNPRHLVRRRGQEARLRCSPMKGHSHVYWYRQLPEEGLKFMVYLQKENIIDESGMPKERFSAEFPKEGPSILRIQQVVRGDSAAYFCASSPPFQGAHNEQFFGPGTRLTVL.

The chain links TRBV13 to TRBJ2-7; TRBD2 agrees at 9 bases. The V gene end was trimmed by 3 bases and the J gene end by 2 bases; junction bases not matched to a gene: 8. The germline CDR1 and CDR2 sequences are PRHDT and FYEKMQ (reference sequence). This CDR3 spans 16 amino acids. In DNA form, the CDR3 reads TGTGCCAGCAGCTTTGGGGCTAGCGGGACCACCTACGAGCAGTACGTC. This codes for CASSFGASGTTYEQYV.

The CDR3 region is CASSSPGQGFGGYTF. CDR3 DNA: TGTGCCAGCAGCTCGCCGGGACAGGGTTTCGGCGGCTACACCTTC. The chain uses TRBV7-2 and TRBJ1-2; 9 bases map to TRBD1. Germline lookup yields CDR1 SGHTA and CDR2 FQGNSA. The CDR3 consists of 15 residues. V gave up 4 bases and J gave up 8 bases; unmatched junction bases: 11.

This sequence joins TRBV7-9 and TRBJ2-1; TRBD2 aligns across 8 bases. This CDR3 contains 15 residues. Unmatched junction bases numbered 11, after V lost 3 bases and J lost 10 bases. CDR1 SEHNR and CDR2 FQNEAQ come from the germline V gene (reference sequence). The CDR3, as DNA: TGTGCCAGCAGCTTGTTAGGGACTAGTTTGCAGGAGCAGTTCTTC. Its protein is CASSLLGTSLQEQFF. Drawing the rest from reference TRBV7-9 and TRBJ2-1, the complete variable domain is DTGVSQNPRHKITKRGQNVTFRCDPISEHNRLYWYRQTLGQGPEFLTYFQNEAQLEKSRLLSDRFSAERPKGSFSTLEIQRTEQGDSAMYLCASSLLGTSLQEQFFGPGTRLTVL.

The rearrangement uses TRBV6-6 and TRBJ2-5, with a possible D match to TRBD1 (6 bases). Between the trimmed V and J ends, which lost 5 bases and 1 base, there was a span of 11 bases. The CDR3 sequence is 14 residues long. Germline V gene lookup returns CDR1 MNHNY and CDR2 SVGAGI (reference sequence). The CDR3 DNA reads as TGTGCCAGCAGTCCTAACAGGGTCCAAGAGACCCAGTACTTC. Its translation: CASSPNRVQETQYF.

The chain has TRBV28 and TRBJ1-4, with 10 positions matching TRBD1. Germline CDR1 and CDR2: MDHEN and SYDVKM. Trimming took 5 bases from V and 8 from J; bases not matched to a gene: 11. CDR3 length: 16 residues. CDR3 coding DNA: TGTGCCAGCAGTAGCTTCAGTGGGACAGGGGCCGAAAAACTGTTTTTT. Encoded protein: CASSSFSGTGAEKLFF.

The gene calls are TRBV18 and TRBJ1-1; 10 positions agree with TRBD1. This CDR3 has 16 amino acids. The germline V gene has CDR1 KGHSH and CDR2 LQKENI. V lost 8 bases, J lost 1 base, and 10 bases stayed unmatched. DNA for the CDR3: TGTGCCAGCACCCCGACAGGGGGCACGGAGAACACTGAAGCTTTCTTT. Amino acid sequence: CASTPTGGTENTEAFF.

The CDR3, as DNA: TGTGCCAGCAGCCCCGATGATAGGGGATTTCAGCCCCAGCATTTT. This sequence encodes CASSPDDRGFQPQHF. The chain is built from TRBV6-5 and TRBJ1-5, with D perhaps matching TRBD1 (5 bases). Per germline, CDR1 MNHEY and CDR2 SVGAGI. This CDR3 has 15 residues. The V end was cut by 6 bases, the J end by 6 bases, with 18 bases between.

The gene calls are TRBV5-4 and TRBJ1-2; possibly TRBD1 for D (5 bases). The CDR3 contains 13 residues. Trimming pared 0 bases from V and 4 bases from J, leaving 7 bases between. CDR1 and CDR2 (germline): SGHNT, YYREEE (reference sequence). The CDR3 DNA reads TGTGCCAGCAGCTTGGCCGGGGGCTATGGCTACACCTTC. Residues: CASSLAGGYGYTF.

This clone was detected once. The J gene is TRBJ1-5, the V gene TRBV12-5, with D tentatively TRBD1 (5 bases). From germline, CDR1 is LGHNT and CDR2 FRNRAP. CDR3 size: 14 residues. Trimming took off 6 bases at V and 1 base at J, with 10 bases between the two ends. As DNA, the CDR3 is TGTGCTAGTGGGCAGGGATGGAGCAATCAGCCCCAGCATTTT. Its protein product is CASGQGWSNQPQHF. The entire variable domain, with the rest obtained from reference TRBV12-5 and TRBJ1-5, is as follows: DARVTQTPRHKVTEMGQEVTMRCQPILGHNTVFWYRQTMMQGLELLAYFRNRAPLDDSGMPKDRFSAEMPDATLATLKIQPSEPRDSAVYFCASGQGWSNQPQHFGDGTRLSIL.

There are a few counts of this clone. The CDR3 region has the DNA TGCGCCAGCAGCCCCGGGACAGGGGGCCTGAACACTGAAGCTTTCTTT. It translates to CASSPGTGGLNTEAFF. The chain is built from TRBV5-1 and TRBJ1-1; 12 bases fit TRBD1. CDR3 length equals 16 residues. CDR1 is SGHRS and CDR2 is YFSETQ in the germline V gene. Losses at the gene ends were 4 bases for V and 0 bases for J; bases not matched to a gene: 4. The complete variable domain, with remaining parts taken from reference TRBV5-1 and TRBJ1-1, reads KAGVTQTPRYLIKTRGQQVTLSCSPISGHRSVSWYQQTPGQGLQFLFEYFSETQRNKGNFPGRFSGRQFSNSRSEMNVSTLELGDSALYLCASSPGTGGLNTEAFFGQGTRLTVV.

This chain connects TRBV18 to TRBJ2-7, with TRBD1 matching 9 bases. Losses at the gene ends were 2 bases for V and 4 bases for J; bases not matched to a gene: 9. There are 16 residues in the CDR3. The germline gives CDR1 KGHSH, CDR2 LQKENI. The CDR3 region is CASSPTGGHSGYEQYV. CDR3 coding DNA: TGTGCCAGCTCACCAACAGGGGGCCACTCGGGGTACGAGCAGTACGTC.

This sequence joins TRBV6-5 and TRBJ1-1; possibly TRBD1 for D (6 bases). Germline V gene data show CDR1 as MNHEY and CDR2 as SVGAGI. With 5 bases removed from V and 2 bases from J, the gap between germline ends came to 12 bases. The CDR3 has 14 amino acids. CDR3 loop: CASSGAGANTEAFF. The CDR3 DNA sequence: TGTGCCAGCAGTGGGGCAGGGGCTAACACTGAAGCTTTCTTT.

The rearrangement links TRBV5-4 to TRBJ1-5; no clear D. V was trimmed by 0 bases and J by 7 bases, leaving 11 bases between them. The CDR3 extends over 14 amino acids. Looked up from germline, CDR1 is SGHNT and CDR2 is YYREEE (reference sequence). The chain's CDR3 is CASSLATGRQPQHF. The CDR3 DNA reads TGTGCCAGCAGCTTGGCCACGGGAAGGCAGCCCCAGCATTTT.

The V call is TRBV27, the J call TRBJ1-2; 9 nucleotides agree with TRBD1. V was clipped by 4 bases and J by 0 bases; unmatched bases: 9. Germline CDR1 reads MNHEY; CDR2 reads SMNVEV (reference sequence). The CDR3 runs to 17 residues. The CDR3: CASSSYPGQGSNYGYTF. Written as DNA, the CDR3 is TGTGCCAGCAGTTCCTACCCGGGACAGGGCTCTAACTATGGCTACACCTTC.

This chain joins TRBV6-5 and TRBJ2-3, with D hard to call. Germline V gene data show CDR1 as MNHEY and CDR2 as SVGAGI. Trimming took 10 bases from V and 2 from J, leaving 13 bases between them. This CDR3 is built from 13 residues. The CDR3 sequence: CAIGDSYTDTQYF. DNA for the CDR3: TGTGCCATTGGCGACTCCTACACAGATACGCAGTATTTT.

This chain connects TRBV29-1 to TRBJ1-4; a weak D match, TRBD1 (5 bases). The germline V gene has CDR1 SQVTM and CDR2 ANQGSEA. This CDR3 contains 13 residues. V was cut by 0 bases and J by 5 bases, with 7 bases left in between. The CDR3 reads CSVEEPGNEKLFF. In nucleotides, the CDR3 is TGCAGCGTTGAAGAGCCAGGGAATGAAAAACTGTTTTTT.